The present entry profiles one TCR beta chain with its context. The antigen is not known. The T cells that were sequenced for TCR beta were CD8+ and CD4+ cells from blood. CDR1 and CDR2 (germline): LNHDA, SQIVND (reference sequence). The length of the CDR3 is 15 residues. V lost 6 bases to trimming and J lost 2 bases, with 17 bases between them. The source of the sample is a study of CD8 T cells in Susac syndrome. Study-level findings and limits: In Susac syndrome, the CD4+ T cell repertoires did not show clonal expansion. A relatively small number of individuals underwent TCR sequencing and HLA analysis.

It was with random hexamers that roughly 0.45 to 1 ug RNA was reverse transcribed. Across 54 Vbeta and 13 Jbeta, immunoSEQ multiplex PCR amplified TCR beta CDR3. TCRdb reanalysed the immunoSEQ multiplex PCR reads using MiXCR and keeps one entry per CDR3 protein. The table includes 77,000 or so distinct CDR3 sequences, roughly 91% detected once. Specimen: CD4+ T cells from PBMCs. This TCR derives from a human donor with Susac syndrome. The chain uses TRBV19 and TRBJ2-7; maybe TRBD1 (6 bases). As DNA, the CDR3 is TGTGCCAGTAGCGACCGGACAGCAAATCCCTACGAGCAGTACTTC. It translates to CASSDRTANPYEQYF.